This T cell receptor (beta chain) was captured by sequencing in a study of cytomegalovirus exposure and HLA in healthy donors. Findings and caveats of the study: A later analysis revealed that TCR association rates differed between HLA loci, peaking at DRB1 and bottoming out at HLA-C. Researchers reportedly found TCR beta sequences accurately predicted most subjects' HLA-A and HLA-B alleles. Reported performance of the classifier showed diagnosis of cytomegalovirus status with high specificity and sensitivity.

Comment on this clone: Its cognate antigen is unknown.

The PCR had 60 Vbeta and 13 Jbeta primers. Repertoires were generated with immunoSEQ multiplex PCR, while TCRdb's copy carries only in-frame clones and drops some. The sample consists of tens of thousands of clones, around 73% of them appearing once. This receptor was taken from a woman between 35 and 50 years old in good health and CMV-seronegative. Sample: PBMCs.

For the CDR3, the DNA is TGCGCCAGCAGCCCCGGACAGTTGGGGCCCCAGCATTTT. Translating it yields CASSPGQLGPQHF. The chain employs TRBV10-1 and TRBJ1-5, with D possibly being TRBD1 (6 bases). This CDR3 contains 13 residues. V shed 6 bases and J shed 9 bases, with 15 bases lying between them. CDR1 and CDR2 (germline): WNHNN, SYGVQD (reference sequence).